This T cell receptor (beta chain) was captured by sequencing in a study of T-cell reconstitution after alpha-beta-depleted transplantation in children. With 4 bases removed from V and 4 bases from J, the gap between germline ends came to 10 bases. Germline CDR1 is SGHVS and CDR2 is FQNEAQ. This CDR3 has 13 residues. Note on this clonotype: What it binds is unknown.

Study results and caveats: It was newly produced T cells that mostly accounted for T-cell counts and diversity one year after transplant. High day-60 TCRbeta diversity in some patients came from surviving recipient T cells and thymic progenitors. Reportedly, alpha-beta T cells present about two months post-transplant originated from several hundred expanded clones of graft origin.

Preparation of the TCRbeta library was carried out with unique molecular identifiers. TCRdb passed the PCR reads through MiXCR, listing each CDR3 protein once. The sample holds fewer than 550,000 distinct CDR3 sequences, over 10% seen once. The specimen comprised PBMCs, mostly from graft donor cells, sampled 180 days after TCRalphabeta/CD19-depleted stem cell transplant. The rearrangement joins TRBV7-8 to TRBJ1-2, with D perhaps matching TRBD1 (6 bases). This receptor was obtained from a female patient between 2 and 15 years old who had a stem cell transplant for aplastic anemia, so the T cells may come from the graft donor. The CDR3 DNA reads TGTGCCAGCAGCTCATCGACAGGCTATGGCTACACCTTC. Translation: CASSSSTGYGYTF.